The 11 T cell receptor beta chains reported below all come from one sample, sequenced in a study of regulatory T cells in long-lasting Graves disease. Time point given: newly diagnosed GD, antithyroid drugs for less than 3 months. PBMC-extracted RNA yielded the TCR library. Library construction for TCR beta used iRepertoire HTBI primers and Arm-PCR of CDR3 regions. TCRdb itself ran the multiplex PCR reads through MiXCR, one entry per CDR3 protein. Among approximately 400,000 distinct CDR3 sequences listed, over 12% were seen once. These records were also assigned to another study, of T cells in Graves' hyperthyroidism and ophthalmopathy.

Sequences were derived from peripheral blood mononuclear cells (PBMCs), sampled at new diagnosis, from a patient treated with antithyroid drugs. All receptors derive from a woman aged 40 to 50 with Graves disease.

This clonotype was seen ten or more times. CDR3 DNA: TGTGCCAGCAGTTTCCCTCGGGGACAGGGAGGTTCCTACGAGCAGTACTTC. Its protein product is CASSFPRGQGGSYEQYF. The rearrangement links TRBV28 to TRBJ2-7, with 9 bases identical to TRBD1. Germline CDR1 reads MDHEN; CDR2 reads SYDVKM. CDR3 size: 17 residues. Trimming removed 3 bases from V and 1 base from J; junction bases left unmatched: 10. Full variable domain (rest looked up from reference TRBV28 and TRBJ2-7): DVKVTQSSRYLVKRTGEKVFLECVQDMDHENMFWYRQDPGLGLRLIYFSYDVKMKEKGDIPEGYSVSREKKERFSLILESASTNQTSMYLCASSFPRGQGGSYEQYFGPGTRLTVT.

Comments on this clonotype: With a far larger clone one base away, a read error is the likely cause. This sequence joins TRBV18 and TRBJ2-1; D is unclear. The CDR3 runs to 11 residues. The germline CDR1 and CDR2 sequences are KGHSH and LQKENI. Trimming left V 8 bases short and J 8 bases short, with 10 bases between. In DNA, the CDR3 is TGTGCCAGCAAACTTGATTATGAGCAGTTCTTC. Translated: CASKLDYEQFF.

This clonotype was detected ten times or more. The genes are TRBV20-1 and TRBJ2-5, with TRBD2 as a possible D gene (6 bases). Germline assignment: CDR1 DFQATT and CDR2 SNEGSKA (reference sequence). Trimming stripped 4 bases from V and 2 bases from J, with 11 bases between. The CDR3 is 13 amino acids. As DNA, the CDR3 is TGCAGTGCTATTGCGGGGCTACAAGAGACCCAGTACTTC. Its protein is CSAIAGLQETQYF.

This clonotype appeared many times. This chain connects TRBV24-1 to TRBJ2-1; a weak D match, TRBD2 (7 bases). The V gene lost 3 bases and the J gene lost 2 bases, with 22 bases spanning the gap. The CDR3 spans 19 residues. Germline CDR1 KGHDR, CDR2 SFDVKD. DNA for the CDR3: TGTGCCACCAGTGATCCGGGGACCCGGGGGGCCGGGGCCTACAATGAGCAGTTCTTC. Protein: CATSDPGTRGAGAYNEQFF.

This chain links TRBV27 with TRBJ2-5; 10 positions match TRBD2. V trimming: 4 bases; J trimming: 4 bases; junction bases outside the gene matches: 9. CDR3 length equals 16 residues. Looked up from germline, CDR1 is MNHEY and CDR2 is SMNVEV (reference sequence). This CDR3 reads CASSYWPSGSGETQYF. In DNA, the CDR3 is TGTGCCAGCAGTTACTGGCCTAGCGGGAGTGGAGAGACCCAGTACTTC.

This clonotype was observed at least ten times. This chain joins TRBV7-9 and TRBJ1-6, with 7 positions matching TRBD1. Germline V gene data show CDR1 as SEHNR and CDR2 as FQNEAQ (reference sequence). CDR3 length equals 15 residues. Unmatched junction bases numbered 8, after V lost 5 bases and J lost 7 bases. CDR3 DNA sequence: TGTGCCAGCAGCCCAGGACAGGCGTTAAATTCACCCCTCCACTTT. It codes for CASSPGQALNSPLHF.

This clonotype came up many times. The chain joins TRBV29-1 to TRBJ2-7; 8 positions agree with TRBD1. Germline CDR1 SQVTM, CDR2 ANQGSEA. The CDR3 is made up of 13 amino acids. Unmatched junction bases numbered 10, after V lost 3 bases and J lost 9 bases. Written as DNA, the CDR3 is TGCAGCGTTGAGGGACAGGAGCATACTGGGCAGTACTTC. Its translation is CSVEGQEHTGQYF.

The genes are TRBV19 and TRBJ2-5, with D tentatively TRBD2 (6 bases). Per germline, CDR1 LNHDA and CDR2 SQIVND (reference sequence). Trimming cost V 4 bases and J 4 bases, with 10 bases left between them. This CDR3 spans 13 amino acids. CDR3 in amino acids: CASSTAAGETQYF. The DNA of the CDR3 is TGTGCCAGTAGTACGGCAGCGGGAGAGACCCAGTACTTC.

V is TRBV12-3 or TRBV12-4 and J is TRBJ2-2; 9 bases are a match to TRBD1. Trimming took 6 bases from V and 5 from J; bases not matched to a gene: 10. This CDR3 is 16 amino acids long. As DNA, the CDR3 is TGTGCCAGCAGAACTACAGGGGGCGCGTATACCGGGGAGCTGTTTTTT. Encoded protein: CASRTTGGAYTGELFF.

This clonotype appeared a few times. The chain joins TRBV11-2 to TRBJ2-1; D is perhaps TRBD2 (5 bases). The CDR3 runs 15 residues. The V gene's germline CDR1 is SGHAT and CDR2 FQNNGV. The germline V and J ends were trimmed by 1 base and 5 bases, with 12 bases remaining between them. CDR3 in DNA: TGTGCCAGCAGCTTAGCCGGACTTTTGGACAATGAGCAGTTCTTC. Encoded protein: CASSLAGLLDNEQFF.

In its sample, this clonotype was seen many times. J is TRBJ2-1 and V is TRBV28; 10 bases line up with TRBD2. Germline values: CDR1 MDHEN, CDR2 SYDVKM. V lost 5 bases to trimming and J lost 7 bases; unmatched junction nucleotides: 11. CDR3 length: 16 amino acids. CDR3 protein: CASSLSSGGSGNEQFF. CDR3 DNA: TGTGCCAGCAGTCTCTCTAGCGGGGGAAGTGGGAATGAGCAGTTCTTC. Filled out from reference TRBV28 and TRBJ2-1, the complete variable domain reads DVKVTQSSRYLVKRTGEKVFLECVQDMDHENMFWYRQDPGLGLRLIYFSYDVKMKEKGDIPEGYSVSREKKERFSLILESASTNQTSMYLCASSLSSGGSGNEQFFGPGTRLTVL.